This entry lists 20 T cell receptor beta chains sequenced from one sample in a study of CD8 T cells in Susac syndrome. Reverse transcription of about 0.5 to 1 ug RNA was performed with random hexamers. Each CDR3 protein gets one entry after TCRdb re-called the immunoSEQ multiplex PCR reads with MiXCR. The table records some 150,000 distinct CDR3 sequences, about 94% of them present only once. Sequenced: CD8+ T cells from PBMCs. These receptors were obtained from a human donor with multiple sclerosis.

DNA of the CDR3: TGTGCCAGCAGCTTAGGTGCTAGCCTGGTTGAGCAGTTCTTC. Translated: CASSLGASLVEQFF. V usage is TRBV13 and J usage is TRBJ2-1, with a tentative D call TRBD2 (5 bases). The CDR3 spans 14 residues. Germline V gene lookup returns CDR1 PRHDT and CDR2 FYEKMQ (reference sequence). V gave up 0 bases and J gave up 9 bases, with 12 bases separating them.

The J gene is TRBJ1-6, the V gene TRBV12-3 or TRBV12-4; D is perhaps TRBD1 (6 bases). Trimming took off 7 bases at V and 8 bases at J, with 18 bases between the two ends. The CDR3 loop spans 15 amino acids. CDR3 DNA sequence: TGTGCCAGCAAGGGGGGACCGGGGAGGCATTCACCCCTCCACTTT. It translates to CASKGGPGRHSPLHF.

The genes are TRBV13 and TRBJ2-5, with TRBD2 identical over 7 bases. This CDR3 spans 17 amino acids. With V trimmed by 3 bases and J by 5 bases, 15 bases remained unmatched. Looked up from germline, CDR1 is PRHDT and CDR2 is FYEKMQ (reference sequence). The DNA of the CDR3 is TGTGCCAGCAGCTTTCGGAGCGGGGACCGTCCTGGGGAGACCCAGTACTTC. It translates to CASSFRSGDRPGETQYF.

This clonotype was detected only once. V and J are TRBV7-9 and TRBJ2-5; 8 nucleotides align to TRBD2. The germline gives CDR1 SEHNR, CDR2 FQNEAQ (reference sequence). V lost 2 bases, J lost 5 bases, and 7 bases stayed unmatched. This CDR3 region has 15 residues. The CDR3 is CASSLTGGPLETQYF. CDR3 sequence (DNA): TGTGCCAGCAGCTTAACGGGGGGGCCTTTGGAGACCCAGTACTTC.

CDR3 bases: TGTGCCAGCAGCTTAGTGGCGAGGACAGGGGCGTCTGGGGCCAACGTCCTGACTTTC. This translates into CASSLVARTGASGANVLTF. The chain has TRBV7-9 and TRBJ2-6, with TRBD1 matching 9 bases. Germline assignment: CDR1 SEHNR and CDR2 FQNEAQ (reference sequence). This CDR3 spans 19 amino acids. Losses at the gene ends were 1 base for V and 1 base for J; bases not matched to a gene: 8.

V and J are TRBV20-1 and TRBJ2-3; 7 nucleotides line up with TRBD1. The CDR3 spans 15 residues. V was clipped by 4 bases and J by 0 bases; unmatched bases: 7. In germline, CDR1 is DFQATT, CDR2 SNEGSKA (reference sequence). The CDR3 region is CSAKDRATSTDTQYF. The CDR3 nucleotides are TGCAGTGCTAAAGACAGGGCAACTAGCACAGATACGCAGTATTTT.

The V and J genes are TRBV12-3 or TRBV12-4 and TRBJ2-7; the match to TRBD1 covers 8 bases. V was clipped by 5 bases and J by 3 bases; unmatched bases: 6. CDR3 length: 14 amino acids. For the CDR3, the DNA is TGTGCCAGCAGTCTGGCAGGGGGCAGCTACGAGCAGTACTTC. It codes for CASSLAGGSYEQYF.

The genes are TRBV19 and TRBJ1-1, with 10 bases fitting TRBD1. The CDR3 is made up of 12 amino acids. V trimming: 11 bases; J trimming: 1 base; junction bases outside the gene matches: 1. The germline CDR1 and CDR2 sequences are LNHDA and SQIVND (reference sequence). The CDR3 DNA is TGTGCCGGGACAGGGGCGAACACTGAAGCTTTCTTT. Encoded protein: CAGTGANTEAFF.

The chain couples TRBV7-9 to TRBJ1-2; D is unclear. Trimming removed 1 base at V and 4 bases at J, with 10 bases between. Germline-derived CDR1 and CDR2 are SEHNR and FQNEAQ (reference sequence). The CDR3 loop spans 14 amino acids. For the CDR3, the DNA is TGTGCCAGCAGCTTAGGGGGATTAGGCTATGGCTACACCTTC. Translated, it gives CASSLGGLGYGYTF.

The V call is TRBV29-1, the J call TRBJ2-3, with 11 bases that match TRBD1. Germline CDR1 SQVTM, CDR2 ANQGSEA. J lost 14 bases, V lost 4 bases, and 11 bases had no gene match. The CDR3 length is 13 residues. The CDR3 region is CSVVTPGQGGAYF. The CDR3 bases are TGCAGCGTTGTAACCCCGGGACAGGGGGGAGCGTATTTT.

The chain links TRBV7-9 to TRBJ2-7; possibly TRBD2 for D (6 bases). Germline loops: CDR1 SEHNR, CDR2 FQNEAQ (reference sequence). The V end was cut by 5 bases, the J end by 0 bases, with 14 bases between. The CDR3 contains 15 residues. The CDR3 reads CASSPRDSSSYEQYF. The CDR3 DNA follows: TGTGCCAGCAGCCCCCGGGACTCAAGCTCCTACGAGCAGTACTTC.

The J gene is TRBJ2-2, the V gene TRBV30; D gene ambiguous. Trimming pared 8 bases from V and 6 bases from J, leaving 13 bases between. Per germline, CDR1 GTSNPN and CDR2 SVGIG (reference sequence). The CDR3 contains 12 residues. CDR3 nucleotides: TGTGCCCTGGAGAGAATTCCCGGGGAGCTGTTTTTT. Translated, it gives CALERIPGELFF.

The rearrangement joins TRBV3-1 to TRBJ2-1; 9 bases agree with TRBD2. The V gene end was trimmed by 1 base and the J gene end by 3 bases; junction bases not matched to a gene: 7. In germline, CDR1 is LGHDT, CDR2 YNNKEL (reference sequence). The CDR3 is 17 residues long. CDR3 amino acids: CASSQAIAGALYNEQFF. The CDR3 DNA sequence: TGTGCCAGCAGCCAAGCCATAGCGGGGGCTCTCTACAATGAGCAGTTCTTC.

V usage is TRBV9 and J usage is TRBJ2-5; 7 positions agree with TRBD1. The CDR3 is made up of 15 amino acids. Germline values: CDR1 SGDLS, CDR2 YYNGEE. With V trimmed by 0 bases and J by 0 bases, 2 bases remained unmatched. The CDR3: CASSVGGTDQETQYF. The CDR3 bases are TGTGCCAGCAGCGTAGGGGGGACAGACCAAGAGACCCAGTACTTC.

The CDR3 protein is CSARQGQGAETQYF. CDR3 DNA: TGCAGTGCTAGACAAGGACAGGGGGCTGAGACCCAGTACTTC. The rearrangement uses TRBV20-1 and TRBJ2-5, with 11 bases lining up with TRBD1. CDR3 length: 14 amino acids. Germline V CDR1 and CDR2: DFQATT, SNEGSKA (reference sequence). Germline trimming cut 2 bases from V and 5 bases from J; bases unmatched to any gene: 4.

This rearrangement joins TRBV25-1 to TRBJ2-2; 10 positions match TRBD1. CDR1 and CDR2 from the germline V gene are MGHDK and SYGVNS. After removal of 2 bases from V and 3 bases from J, the junction contained 0 bases not matched to a gene. There are 15 residues in the CDR3. CDR3 nucleotides: TGTGCCAGCAGTGAAGACAGGGGGCACACCGGGGAGCTGTTTTTT. It translates to CASSEDRGHTGELFF.

The rearrangement uses TRBV7-2 and TRBJ2-7, with D perhaps TRBD1 or TRBD2 (5 bases each). Germline values: CDR1 SGHTA, CDR2 FQGNSA. The ends were cut back, 3 bases at V and 2 bases at J, with 20 bases in the middle. The CDR3 is made up of 17 amino acids. CDR3 sequence (DNA): TGTGCCAGCAGCTTCGCCCGGGACCTCCCCCTCCCCTACGAGCAGTACTTC. It translates to CASSFARDLPLPYEQYF.

V usage is TRBV19 and J usage is TRBJ1-1, with a tentative D call TRBD1 (6 bases). Germline-derived CDR1 and CDR2 are LNHDA and SQIVND (reference sequence). This CDR3 spans 14 amino acids. The germline V and J ends were trimmed by 3 bases and 1 base, with 9 bases remaining between them. This chain's CDR3 is CASSIGGENTEAFF. Here the CDR3 DNA reads TGTGCCAGTAGTATCGGGGGCGAGAACACTGAAGCTTTCTTT.

The chain combines TRBV6-2 or TRBV6-3 with TRBJ2-1, with D unresolved. The CDR3 length is 12 residues. Trimming shortened V by 5 bases and J by 14 bases, and 16 bases separated the two germline ends. Looked up from germline, CDR1 is MNHEY and CDR2 is SVGEGT. The CDR3 DNA follows: TGTGCCAGCAGTACCCTCAGGAACGCGGAGTTCTTC. Amino acids: CASSTLRNAEFF.

The CDR3 loop reads CASSYSPSDRGDGYTF. The CDR3 DNA is TGTGCCAGCAGTTACTCCCCGTCGGACAGGGGTGATGGCTACACCTTC. V is TRBV6-5 and J is TRBJ1-2; 9 bases are a match to TRBD1. J lost 6 bases, V lost 0 bases, and 8 bases had no gene match. CDR1 is MNHEY and CDR2 is SVGAGI in the germline V gene. The CDR3 sequence is 16 residues long.